Listed here are 29 T cell receptor beta chains from one sample, sequenced in a study of cytomegalovirus exposure and HLA in healthy donors. PCR was performed using 60 Vbeta and 13 Jbeta primers. Here immunoSEQ multiplex PCR was the method, and the copy in TCRdb shows in-frame clones only, minus some. This table holds about 120,000 clones, under 80% found once. The sequencing sample was made of PBMCs. The receptors come from a man in his 60s in good health and CMV-seropositive.

V usage is TRBV9 and J usage is TRBJ2-2; a weak D match, TRBD2 (6 bases). Trimming pared 2 bases from V and 0 bases from J, leaving 11 bases between. The CDR3 runs 16 residues. Germline CDR1 is SGDLS and CDR2 is YYNGEE. The chain's CDR3 is CASSVDSGANTGELFF. The CDR3, as DNA: TGTGCCAGCAGCGTGGATAGCGGAGCGAACACCGGGGAGCTGTTTTTT.

This chain connects TRBV14 to TRBJ2-7, with no clear D. The germline V and J ends were trimmed by 4 bases and 4 bases, with 8 bases remaining between them. This CDR3 comprises 12 residues. CDR1 and CDR2 (germline): SGHDN, FVKESK. CDR3 in DNA: TGTGCCAGCAGCCTAGGAGATTACGAGCAGTACTTC. Encoded protein: CASSLGDYEQYF. The full variable domain, its missing parts supplied by reference TRBV14 and TRBJ2-7, is EAGVTQFPSHSVIEKGQTVTLRCDPISGHDNLYWYRRVMGKEIKFLLHFVKESKQDESGMPNNRFLAERTGGTYSTLKVQPAELEDSGVYFCASSLGDYEQYFGPGTRLTVT.

The chain has TRBV19 and TRBJ1-4, with D maybe TRBD1 (6 bases). Trimming pared 7 bases from V and 8 bases from J, leaving 14 bases between. This CDR3 is 13 amino acids long. CDR1 and CDR2 (germline): LNHDA, SQIVND (reference sequence). The CDR3 spells CASKTGDTEKLFF. CDR3 bases: TGTGCCAGTAAGACAGGAGATACGGAAAAACTGTTTTTT.

The rearrangement links TRBV2 to TRBJ2-7; D unclear. Trimming removed 10 bases at V and 4 bases at J, with 17 bases between. Germline assignment: CDR1 SNHLY and CDR2 FYNNEI. There are 13 residues in the CDR3. The DNA of the CDR3 is TGTGCCACCGCGAATAATGCCGGGTACGAGCAGTACTTC. This gives the protein CATANNAGYEQYF.

This clone was recorded a few times. This chain uses TRBV6-1 with TRBJ2-7; 9 bases are shared with TRBD2. The length of the CDR3 is 16 residues. V lost 4 bases and J lost 0; bases outside the gene matches: 7. Germline values: CDR1 MNHNS, CDR2 SASEGT. The CDR3 DNA is TGTGCCAGCAGTGTTTCTCTAGCGGGAATCTCCTACGAGCAGTACTTC. This encodes CASSVSLAGISYEQYF.

This chain connects TRBV29-1 to TRBJ2-7, with D uncertain. Trimming left V 4 bases short and J 3 bases short, with 7 bases between. Germline V gene lookup returns CDR1 SQVTM and CDR2 ANQGSEA. The CDR3 loop spans 11 amino acids. The DNA for the CDR3 is TGCAGCGTTGGCTGGCACTACGAGCAGTACTTC. This sequence encodes CSVGWHYEQYF.

This clone was seen a handful of times. CDR3 in amino acids: CASSIYTGPDQPQHF. The DNA for the CDR3 is TGTGCCAGTAGTATTTACACAGGGCCGGATCAGCCCCAGCATTTT. The V and J genes are TRBV19 and TRBJ1-5; a weak D match, TRBD1 (6 bases). V was shortened by 3 bases and J by 5 bases, with 14 bases between the two germline ends. The CDR3 is made up of 15 amino acids. CDR1 is LNHDA, CDR2 SQIVND, per germline (reference sequence).

This clone was seen a few times. The chain employs TRBV5-4 and TRBJ2-5; D gene ambiguous. V was pared by 6 bases and J by 5 bases, with 23 bases between. The germline CDR1 and CDR2 sequences are SGHNT and YYREEE (reference sequence). The length of the CDR3 is 16 residues. The CDR3 protein is CASTSAGLGQRETQYF. In nucleotides, the CDR3 is TGTGCCAGCACCTCTGCCGGTCTAGGTCAGCGCGAGACCCAGTACTTC. Using reference TRBV5-4 and TRBJ2-5 for the parts outside the CDR3, the full variable domain is ETGVTQSPTHLIKTRGQQVTLRCSSQSGHNTVSWYQQALGQGPQFIFQYYREEENGRGNFPPRFSGLQFPNYSSELNVNALELDDSALYLCASTSAGLGQRETQYFGPGTRLLVL.

The genes are TRBV11-3 and TRBJ2-3; possible D gene TRBD2, 6 bases. Germline assignment: CDR1 SGHNT and CDR2 YENEEA. The V and J ends lost 3 bases and 5 bases respectively, with 12 bases between them. The length of the CDR3 is 14 residues. The CDR3 sequence: CASSLGGGIDTQYF. CDR3 nucleotides: TGTGCCAGCAGCTTGGGTGGAGGGATAGATACGCAGTATTTT. The full variable domain, its missing parts supplied by reference TRBV11-3 and TRBJ2-3, is EAGVVQSPRYKIIEKKQPVAFWCNPISGHNTLYWYLQNLGQGPELLIRYENEEAVDDSQLPKDRFSAERLKGVDSTLKIQPAELGDSAVYLCASSLGGGIDTQYFGPGTRLTVL.

V and J are TRBV7-6 and TRBJ2-3; TRBD2 aligns across 9 bases. Trimming at V came to 1 base and at J to 11 bases, leaving 10 bases not matched to a gene. The CDR3 has 15 amino acids. CDR1 is SGHVS and CDR2 is FNYEAQ in the germline V gene. CDR3 DNA sequence: TGTGCCAGCAGCTTAGGGCGGGGGGGGAATCAGAGGCAGTATTTT. Protein: CASSLGRGGNQRQYF.

The CDR3 spells CASSTPANPSYEQYF. In DNA form, the CDR3 reads TGTGCCAGCAGTACCCCAGCGAACCCATCCTACGAGCAGTACTTC. This rearrangement joins TRBV28 to TRBJ2-7, with D unresolved. This CDR3 has 15 amino acids. Trimming took off 5 bases at V and 1 base at J, with 15 bases between the two ends. Germline loops: CDR1 MDHEN, CDR2 SYDVKM.

The chain employs TRBV15 and TRBJ2-2; tentative D call: TRBD2 (9 bases). Trimming took 0 bases from V and 7 from J, leaving 18 bases between them. This CDR3 is built from 17 residues. CDR1 and CDR2 (germline): LNHNV, YYDKDF (reference sequence). CDR3 DNA sequence: TGTGCCACCAGCAGAGATGGGCTAGCGGGACAGGTCGGGGAGCTGTTTTTT. It is translated as CATSRDGLAGQVGELFF. Full variable domain (missing parts from reference TRBV15 and TRBJ2-2): DAMVIQNPRYQVTQFGKPVTLSCSQTLNHNVMYWYQQKSSQAPKLLFHYYDKDFNNEADTPDNFQSRRPNTSFCFLDIRSPGLGDTAMYLCATSRDGLAGQVGELFFGEGSRLTVL.

This chain links TRBV10-2 with TRBJ2-7; 7 positions agree with TRBD1. This CDR3 has 12 amino acids. Germline loops: CDR1 WSHSY, CDR2 SAAADI. With 6 bases clipped from V and 7 bases from J, the junction kept 6 bases outside the gene matches. The CDR3 DNA is TGCGCCAGCAGAAACACCAGGGGGGAGCAGTACTTC. This gives the protein CASRNTRGEQYF.

The chain recombines TRBV12-5 with TRBJ2-3; tentatively, D is TRBD1 (6 bases). From germline, CDR1 is LGHNT and CDR2 FRNRAP. Trimming took off 3 bases at V and 0 bases at J, with 13 bases between the two ends. The CDR3 is 16 residues long. CDR3 in amino acids: CASGFVGTPSTDTQYF. CDR3 DNA sequence: TGTGCTAGTGGTTTCGTCGGGACACCAAGCACAGATACGCAGTATTTT.

The chain links TRBV29-1 to TRBJ1-2; 7 bases align to TRBD1. Trimming removed 3 bases from V and 7 bases from J; junction bases left unmatched: 5. The CDR3 covers 12 residues. CDR1 SQVTM and CDR2 ANQGSEA come from the germline V gene. The chain's CDR3 is CSVEEGAGGYTF. CDR3 nucleotides: TGCAGCGTTGAGGAGGGGGCTGGTGGCTACACCTTC. Filled out from reference TRBV29-1 and TRBJ1-2, the complete variable domain reads SAVISQKPSRDICQRGTSLTIQCQVDSQVTMMFWYRQQPGQSLTLIATANQGSEATYESGFVIDKFPISRPNLTFSTLTVSNMSPEDSSIYLCSVEEGAGGYTFGSGTRLTVV.

The chain uses TRBV15 and TRBJ2-7; 11 bases map to TRBD1. The V and J ends lost 1 base and 4 bases, in that order; junction bases with no gene match: 0. This CDR3 has 14 amino acids. CDR1 and CDR2 from the germline V gene are LNHNV and YYDKDF (reference sequence). In DNA, the CDR3 is TGTGCCACCAGCAGAGGGGACAGGGGGTACGAGCAGTACTTC. Residues: CATSRGDRGYEQYF. The variable domain in full, with the rest retrieved from reference TRBV15 and TRBJ2-7, is DAMVIQNPRYQVTQFGKPVTLSCSQTLNHNVMYWYQQKSSQAPKLLFHYYDKDFNNEADTPDNFQSRRPNTSFCFLDIRSPGLGDTAMYLCATSRGDRGYEQYFGPGTRLTVT.

V gene TRBV28 combines with J gene TRBJ1-1; TRBD1 agrees at 8 bases. The CDR3 length is 15 residues. V gave up 5 bases and J gave up 3 bases; unmatched junction bases: 8. Germline assignment: CDR1 MDHEN and CDR2 SYDVKM. The CDR3 here is CASSQTGARDTEAFF. In nucleotides, the CDR3 is TGTGCCAGCAGTCAGACAGGGGCGAGAGACACTGAAGCTTTCTTT.

The chain uses TRBV9 and TRBJ1-2; no definite D call. The CDR3 contains 13 residues. The ends were cut back, 3 bases at V and 4 bases at J, with 10 bases in the middle. From germline, CDR1 is SGDLS and CDR2 YYNGEE. CDR3 loop: CASSAEPPYGYTF. In nucleotides, the CDR3 is TGTGCCAGCAGCGCAGAACCTCCCTATGGCTACACCTTC.

This chain joins TRBV5-1 and TRBJ2-7; a possible D gene is TRBD1 (5 bases). From germline, CDR1 is SGHRS and CDR2 YFSETQ. This CDR3 comprises 13 residues. Trimming cost V 0 bases and J 6 bases, with 10 bases left between them. The chain's CDR3 is CASSLGTGGEQYF. In nucleotides, the CDR3 is TGCGCCAGCAGCTTGGGAACAGGTGGCGAGCAGTACTTC.

As concerns this clone: Other DNA sequences in the same sample also yield this CDR3. The V and J genes are TRBV11-2 and TRBJ2-3; possible D gene TRBD1, 5 bases. The germline gives CDR1 SGHAT, CDR2 FQNNGV. The CDR3 contains 16 residues. V was cut by 5 bases and J by 5 bases, with 20 bases left in between. The CDR3 region has the DNA TGTGCCAGCAGCCTACACGGACAAGGGTCGGGAGATACGCAGTATTTT. This codes for CASSLHGQGSGDTQYF.

The chain recombines TRBV7-9 with TRBJ1-3; unclear D gene. CDR1 is SEHNR and CDR2 is FQNEAQ in the germline V gene (reference sequence). The CDR3 contains 16 residues. Trimming removed 3 bases at V and 4 bases at J, with 16 bases between. The CDR3 spells CASSLVGGLAGNTIYF. The CDR3 bases are TGTGCCAGCAGCTTGGTTGGCGGACTGGCCGGAAACACCATATATTTT.

In this sample, this clone turned up once. The V gene is TRBV5-1, the J gene TRBJ1-2; 8 bases are a match to TRBD1. There are 14 residues in the CDR3. Germline values: CDR1 SGHRS, CDR2 YFSETQ. V lost 4 bases, J lost 1 base, and 3 bases stayed unmatched. CDR3 coding DNA: TGCGCCAGCAGCCACGGACAGGGTAACTATGGCTACACCTTC. This sequence encodes CASSHGQGNYGYTF.

The genes are TRBV27 and TRBJ1-2; D unresolved. Germline-derived CDR1 and CDR2 are MNHEY and SMNVEV (reference sequence). The CDR3 consists of 15 residues. Between the trimmed V and J ends, which lost 0 bases and 8 bases, there was a span of 16 bases. The DNA of the CDR3 is TGTGCCAGCAGTTTATCGACGGCAGGCCCCCTAGGCTACACCTTC. Protein sequence: CASSLSTAGPLGYTF.

V and J are TRBV9 and TRBJ2-1, with D possibly matching TRBD2 (6 bases). Trimming removed 4 bases from V and 5 bases from J, with 16 bases in between. CDR3 size: 15 residues. Germline assignment: CDR1 SGDLS and CDR2 YYNGEE. This CDR3 reads CASSTEGLMNNEQFF. DNA for the CDR3: TGTGCCAGCAGCACAGAGGGACTGATGAACAATGAGCAGTTCTTC.

This rearrangement joins TRBV9 to TRBJ1-4; TRBD1 agrees at 7 bases. Germline V gene lookup returns CDR1 SGDLS and CDR2 YYNGEE. The junction had 5 bases not matched to a gene; V was cut back by 2 bases and J by 4 bases. The CDR3 totals 15 residues. The CDR3 nucleotides are TGTGCCAGCAGCGTGAGAGGGGGCTTTAATGAAAAACTGTTTTTT. Translated, it gives CASSVRGGFNEKLFF.

V gene TRBV19 combines with J gene TRBJ1-1; no reliable D call. V was trimmed by 4 bases and J by 3 bases, leaving 15 bases between them. This CDR3 has 15 amino acids. Looked up from germline, CDR1 is LNHDA and CDR2 is SQIVND (reference sequence). CDR3: CASSKRPGKDTEAFF. CDR3 nucleotides: TGTGCCAGTAGTAAACGTCCGGGAAAGGACACTGAAGCTTTCTTT.

This sequence joins TRBV4-2 and TRBJ2-7; tentatively, D is TRBD1 (5 bases). The CDR3 length is 14 residues. Between the trimmed V and J ends, which lost 1 base and 3 bases, there was a span of 10 bases. Germline CDR1 and CDR2: LGHNA and YNFKEQ. CDR3 nucleotides: TGTGCCAGCAGCCAAGCCGCAGGGAACTACGAGCAGTACTTC. Its translation is CASSQAAGNYEQYF.

This clone was detected only once. V gene TRBV7-3 combines with J gene TRBJ1-2; 8 bases match TRBD1. Per the germline V gene, CDR1 is SGHTA and CDR2 is FQGTGA. The CDR3 contains 15 residues. The J segment lost 1 base and the V segment lost 2 bases, leaving 3 bases of the junction unmatched. The CDR3 DNA follows: TGTGCCAGCAGCTTAGCAGGGGGCCTTAACTATGGCTACACCTTC. Protein: CASSLAGGLNYGYTF.

In this sample, this clone turned up a few times. The rearrangement uses TRBV7-3 and TRBJ1-1; weak D call: TRBD1 (6 bases). The CDR3 has 14 residues. The V end lost 5 bases, the J end lost 4 bases, and 14 bases lay between the germline ends. Germline values: CDR1 SGHTA, CDR2 FQGTGA. Written as DNA, the CDR3 is TGTGCCAGCAGCCCCGCCGGGGGGCCCACTGAAGCTTTCTTT. Protein sequence: CASSPAGGPTEAFF. The whole variable domain, remainder taken from reference TRBV7-3 and TRBJ1-1, is GAGVSQTPSNKVTEKGKYVELRCDPISGHTALYWYRQSLGQGPEFLIYFQGTGAADDSGLPNDRFFAVRPEGSVSTLKIQRTERGDSAVYLCASSPAGGPTEAFFGQGTRLTVV.